Listed here is a single T cell receptor (beta chain). This clone was seen a few times. The antigen this receptor binds is unknown. Per-base quality was not reported, and no clone a single base away is much larger than it. Genomic DNA was extracted from sorted cells for sequencing of the TCRbeta CDR3 region. TCRbeta CDR3 regions were sequenced using the immunoSEQ Assay. TCRdb obtained this table from immuneACCESS and retained in-frame rearrangements with V and J assigned. These tables miss some clones; where compared with another copy, unresolved V genes account for less than half of the shortfall, and the remainder is unexplained. Across this sample there are about 29,000 clones, with 82% seen only once. Roughly a fifth of the sample belongs to the ten largest clones. The entry originates in a study of OX40 agonist ivuxolimab in advanced cancers. Regarding the research as a whole: Ivuxolimab was a fully human IgG2 agonistic monoclonal antibody targeting the costimulatory receptor OX40 (CD134). Intravenous ivuxolimab was administered to patients every 2 weeks at six dose levels: 0.01, 0.1, 0.3, 1.5, 3 and 10 mg/kg. Among the roughly 50 dose-escalation patients, some 20 had hepatocellular carcinoma, approximately 15 melanoma, 9 renal cell carcinoma and 9 head and neck cancer. A male proportion of roughly 80% and a mean age of about 60 years, ranging from about 23 to 90, were recorded for the dose-escalation cohort. Patients were allowed to have had prior anti-PD-1, anti-PD-L1 or anti-CTLA-4 therapy, and approximately 37% of the dose-escalation patients had been treated with checkpoint inhibitors. Partial responses occurred in three dose-escalation patients: two with cutaneous melanoma and one with hepatocellular carcinoma. Peripheral TCRbeta sequencing was intended to test whether TCR sequence diversity was altered and clonal T-cell expansion was caused by ivuxolimab. The paper covers the monotherapy dose-escalation part of the phase I ivuxolimab trial, which included N ≈ 57 patients.

Trimming removed 5 bases from V and 0 bases from J; the gene matches leave 6 bases unexplained. As encoded in the germline V gene (reference sequence), CDR1 is SEHNR while CDR2 is FQNEAQ. CDR3 length: 16 amino acids, cysteine to phenylalanine. CDR3 DNA only is kept here, 48 bases in frame from base 1. Patients with a history of autoimmune disease or receiving systemic immunosuppression were excluded from the trial. Peripheral blood for TCR sequencing was collected from all dose cohorts at baseline, on cycle 4 day 1, and on cycle 7 day 1. Samples were obtained from an open-label, multicenter, first-in-human phase I dose-escalation trial of ivuxolimab. Adults with locally advanced or metastatic melanoma, renal cell, hepatocellular, or head and neck squamous cell carcinoma were enrolled in the trial. CD4+ and CD8+ T cells were sorted separately from peripheral blood before TCR sequencing. Broader findings and caveats from the paper: Partial responders in the 0.1-3.0 mg/kg groups had among the lowest normalized peripheral clonal expansion, especially among CD8+ T cells. Low levels of normalized T-cell clonal expansion were also seen in some nonresponding patients. Clonal expansion of both CD4+ and CD8+ blood T cells was observed from baseline to week 6 at doses 0.1 to 3.0 mg/kg. The antigen specificity of the clonally expanded peripheral T cells was not determined. After ivuxolimab, more expanded clones were found on average in CD8+ T cells than in CD4+ T cells.

The clonotype originates from an adult with an advanced solid tumor such as melanoma, head and neck, liver or kidney cancer. The chain was built from TRBV7-9 and TRBJ2-4; 8 bases in the middle match TRBD2. This specimen consisted of CD4+ or CD8+ T cells sorted from blood, obtained in a trial of the OX40 agonist ivuxolimab. CDR3 sequence: CASSRAGVVAKNIQYF. The nucleotide sequence is given as TGTGCCAGCAGCCGAGCGGGGGTCGTAGCCAAAAACATTCAGTACTTC. Supplemented by the reference TRBV7-9 and TRBJ2-4 proteins around the CDR3, the complete variable domain is DTGVSQNPRHKITKRGQNVTFRCDPISEHNRLYWYRQTLGQGPEFLTYFQNEAQLEKSRLLSDRFSAERPKGSFSTLEIQRTEQGDSAMYLCASSRAGVVAKNIQYFGAGTRLSVL.